This T cell receptor beta chain stems from a study of CD8+ T cells in alopecia areata (dated by TCRdb to the late 2010s). Looking at the study overall: Treated patients were enrolled in an open-label pilot trial of oral tofacitinib, 5 to 10 mg twice daily, for moderate-to-severe alopecia areata. Patients stayed on tofacitinib for 6 to 18 months and then had 6 months of follow-up off drug so that delayed response and recurrence could be assessed. The study used high-throughput TCRbeta sequencing to examine T cell clonal expansion in alopecia areata, in both the C3H/HeJ mouse model and human patients. Scalp tissue and sorted CD4+ and CD8+ peripheral blood T cells from patchy and totalis/universalis alopecia areata patients and from healthy controls were covered by human TCRbeta sequencing. Biopsies were taken from tofacitinib-treated patients at baseline and at 4 and 24 weeks of treatment, and a later scalp biopsy was taken in several of the tofacitinib-treated patients. Scalp clonality was compared across normal scalp (n=4), patchy alopecia areata scalp (n=8), and alopecia totalis/universalis scalp (n=8). RNA was obtained with the PAXgene miRNA kit for fixed scalp, the miRNeasy kit for PBMCs, and the RNeasy kit for mouse skin. Amplification of TCRbeta CDR3 regions was done by immunoSEQ multiplex PCR using 35 Vbeta forward primers and 13 Jbeta reverse primers. The paper's findings and limits, for the study overall: Scalp TCR repertoire analysis is complicated because resident alphabeta T cells in normal human skin are also sequenced, whereas mouse skin is dominated by gammadelta T cells. Lesional scalp, especially in alopecia totalis/universalis, showed higher clonality and more expanded CD8+ clones than normal scalp, suggesting antigenic drive. Shared TCR sequences between patients were less evident than in mice, which may be partly attributable to HLA diversity in the patient population.

The time point tag for this specimen amounts to: baseline before oral tofacitinib. From alopecia areata patients, peripheral blood was collected along with lesional scalp punch biopsies. PBMCs were separated by density centrifugation and stained for CD3, CD4 and CD8, after which CD4+ and CD8+ T cells were sorted on a FACSAria. Via the germline V gene, CDR1 is MNHNS and CDR2 SASEGT. The CDR3, from cysteine to phenylalanine, totals 13 residues. Kept here is only the CDR3 DNA, which spans 39 bases and is read in frame from base 1. V lost 2 bases and J lost 2 bases; the stretch between them is 6 bases long. The library was generated by the immunoSEQ multiplex PCR assay. For TCR sequencing, RNA was extracted from every sample and reverse transcribed into cDNA to serve as template. First-strand cDNA was synthesized using SuperScript III with a 2:1 mix of oligo-dT and random hexamers. A synthetic immune receptor repertoire was used to assess amplification bias, and residual bias was removed computationally. Under the source paper's analysis protocol: Raw reads were preprocessed to remove errors, and CDR3 was defined according to IMGT conventions as the region from the conserved cysteine to phenylalanine. Clonality was computed by normalizing Shannon entropy by log2 of the number of productive unique TCRs and subtracting the result from 1. Whether scalp clones were CD4 or CD8 was inferred by matching scalp TCRbeta sequences against CD4 and CD8 repertoires sorted from blood. The source is immuneACCESS, and TCRdb retained only in-frame sequences with V and J called. Part of the clones is not carried over; for the studies checked, unresolved V genes explain less than half of this, and the remainder is unexplained. V, J and clone size are those of that table, while D and trimming were read from the DNA. For this sample there are more than 200,000 clones; roughly two thirds appear just once. The ten top clones hold under 1.5% of the sample.

A note on this clone: Which antigen it targets is not known. No base quality information exists; no much larger clone differs at one position.

The sequencing used CD4+ T cells sorted from blood, collected at week 0. The sequence was obtained from a human donor with alopecia areata. The chain is assembled from TRBV6-1 and TRBJ1-2; confidence is insufficient to name the D gene. This receptor carries the CDR3 CASSEMGNYGYTF. The DNA sequence is as follows: TGTGCCAGCAGTGAAATGGGGAACTATGGCTACACCTTC.